A single sample is the source of the 21 T cell receptor beta chains below, sequenced in a study of T cells in Graves' hyperthyroidism and ophthalmopathy. Researchers amplified the TCR beta CDR3 regions from RNA transcripts. In the first-round RT-PCR of the TCR CDR3, the HTBI primer set was used. TCRdb used MiXCR to reprocess the multiplex PCR reads, holding one entry per CDR3 protein. The data contain roughly 250,000 distinct CDR3 sequences, roughly 15% of them seen just once; the ten biggest clones take up less than 15%. Sequencing was carried out using blood. These receptors were collected from a woman between 40 and 50 years old with Graves' hyperthyroidism that later progressed to Graves' ophthalmopathy.

In this sample, this clonotype turned up many times. The V gene is TRBV20-1, the J gene TRBJ2-3, with D possibly called TRBD1 or TRBD2 (6 bases each). Germline CDR1 is DFQATT and CDR2 is SNEGSKA (reference sequence). The CDR3 has 15 residues. As DNA, the CDR3 is TGCAGCCTTTGGGGGGCGGGATCTAGCACAGATACGCAGTATTTT. Translating gives CSLWGAGSSTDTQYF.

This clonotype was recorded a few times. The chain has TRBV30 and TRBJ2-7, with unresolved D. The CDR3 is made up of 12 amino acids. Trimming left V 5 bases short and J 0 bases short, with 8 bases between. The germline CDR1 and CDR2 sequences are GTSNPN and SVGIG (reference sequence). As DNA, the CDR3 is TGTGCCTGGGCAGTGAGCTCCTACGAGCAGTACTTC. Residues: CAWAVSSYEQYF.

This clonotype was found many times. The chain recombines TRBV7-3 with TRBJ2-7, with TRBD2 matching over 9 bases. The germline V gene encodes CDR1 SGHTA and CDR2 FQGTGA. Trimming took 2 bases from V and 3 from J; bases not matched to a gene: 14. The CDR3 has 18 amino acids. The CDR3 region is CASSLPLEASGDYYEQYF. CDR3 DNA: TGTGCCAGCAGCTTACCGCTTGAGGCTAGCGGGGATTACTACGAGCAGTACTTC.

This rearrangement joins TRBV7-9 to TRBJ2-1; TRBD2 matches at 13 bases. The CDR3 has 16 amino acids. With V trimmed by 5 bases and J by 8 bases, 9 bases remained unmatched. Per the germline V gene, CDR1 is SEHNR and CDR2 is FQNEAQ (reference sequence). This CDR3 reads CASSGTSGMVRDEQFF. CDR3 nucleotides: TGTGCCAGCAGCGGGACTAGCGGGATGGTCCGCGATGAGCAGTTCTTC. The full variable domain, rest sourced from reference TRBV7-9 and TRBJ2-1, is DTGVSQNPRHKITKRGQNVTFRCDPISEHNRLYWYRQTLGQGPEFLTYFQNEAQLEKSRLLSDRFSAERPKGSFSTLEIQRTEQGDSAMYLCASSGTSGMVRDEQFFGPGTRLTVL.

This clonotype was detected ten times or more. The J gene is TRBJ2-7, the V gene TRBV28; D is undetermined. V dropped 3 bases and J dropped 6 bases, with 9 bases sitting between them. The CDR3 contains 12 residues. Per the germline V gene, CDR1 is MDHEN and CDR2 is SYDVKM. The CDR3 nucleotides are TGTGCCAGCAGTTTGGATCGGGTCGAGCAGTACTTC. Protein sequence: CASSLDRVEQYF.

This clonotype has a count of ten or more. The chain recombines TRBV20-1 with TRBJ1-1; D is unresolved. The CDR3 spans 13 residues. V lost 6 bases, J lost 4 bases, and 15 bases lay in between. The germline V gene has CDR1 DFQATT and CDR2 SNEGSKA (reference sequence). CDR3 amino acids: CSAPGEGSTEAFF. CDR3 in DNA: TGCAGTGCCCCGGGAGAGGGTAGCACTGAAGCTTTCTTT.

This clonotype was seen a handful of times. This chain uses TRBV7-9 with TRBJ1-1; D may be TRBD1 (6 bases). Between the trimmed V and J ends, which lost 2 bases and 1 base, there was a span of 20 bases. This CDR3 comprises 18 residues. Germline V gene data show CDR1 as SEHNR and CDR2 as FQNEAQ (reference sequence). In DNA form, the CDR3 reads TGTGCCAGCAGCTTACTGCTATCTGGGGGCAGATCGAACACTGAAGCTTTCTTT. Translation: CASSLLLSGGRSNTEAFF.

This clonotype was picked up a small number of times. This may come from a read error, since a much larger clone is one base off. The rearrangement links TRBV28 to TRBJ2-3; D gene uncertain. V gave up 6 bases and J gave up 4 bases, with 14 bases separating them. Per the germline V gene, CDR1 is MDHEN and CDR2 is SYDVKM. This CDR3 spans 14 amino acids. As DNA, the CDR3 is TGTGCCAGCAGCCTCCCAGTTAGCCCAGATACGCAGTATTTT. Protein: CASSLPVSPDTQYF. Full variable domain (outside the CDR3, taken from reference TRBV28 and TRBJ2-3): DVKVTQSSRYLVKRTGEKVFLECVQDMDHENMFWYRQDPGLGLRLIYFSYDVKMKEKGDIPEGYSVSREKKERFSLILESASTNQTSMYLCASSLPVSPDTQYFGPGTRLTVL.

The genes are TRBV19 and TRBJ2-6, with a possible D match to TRBD1 (5 bases). V was trimmed by 11 bases and J by 4 bases, leaving 9 bases between them. Looked up from germline, CDR1 is LNHDA and CDR2 is SQIVND (reference sequence). The CDR3 covers 12 residues. The CDR3 loop reads CAGASGANVLTF. The CDR3 DNA sequence: TGTGCCGGGGCTTCAGGGGCCAACGTCCTGACTTTC.

This clonotype appeared many times. The chain links TRBV29-1 to TRBJ1-1; TRBD1 matches at 7 bases. This CDR3 is 15 amino acids long. Trimming took 1 base from V and 1 from J; bases not matched to a gene: 6. Per the germline V gene, CDR1 is SQVTM and CDR2 is ANQGSEA. CDR3 sequence: CSVEGGGERNTEAFF. The DNA of the CDR3 is TGCAGCGTTGAAGGAGGGGGCGAGAGGAACACTGAAGCTTTCTTT.

Worth noting for this clonotype: A much more abundant neighbour one base away suggests this may be a read error. V usage is TRBV20-1 and J usage is TRBJ2-3; 7 bases map to TRBD2. The CDR3 length is 12 residues. V was pared by 8 bases and J by 1 base, with 3 bases of the junction left unmatched. CDR1 and CDR2 (germline): DFQATT, SNEGSKA (reference sequence). Here the CDR3 DNA reads TGCAGTACCGCGGGAGGCACAGATACGCAGTATTTT. This codes for CSTAGGTDTQYF.

This clonotype showed up many times. The chain recombines TRBV12-3 or TRBV12-4 with TRBJ2-7, with 13 bases fitting TRBD2. This CDR3 has 15 residues. Trimming removed 6 bases from V and 2 bases from J; junction bases left unmatched: 4. CDR3 in amino acids: CASSPGLAGAYEQYF. The CDR3 coding sequence is TGTGCCAGCAGCCCTGGACTAGCGGGAGCCTACGAGCAGTACTTC.

This clonotype was counted at least ten times. V gene TRBV27 combines with J gene TRBJ2-3, with D perhaps matching TRBD1 or TRBD2 (6 bases each). Trimming took 3 bases from V and 5 from J, leaving 12 bases between them. The germline CDR1 and CDR2 sequences are MNHEY and SMNVEV (reference sequence). The CDR3 sequence is 14 residues long. This CDR3 is CASSFRGVRDTQYF. The CDR3 DNA reads as TGTGCCAGCAGTTTTAGGGGGGTGAGAGATACGCAGTATTTT.

The gene calls are TRBV12-3 or TRBV12-4 and TRBJ1-1, with D possibly TRBD1 on 6 matching bases. The V gene lost 6 bases and the J gene lost 1 base, with 15 bases spanning the gap. This CDR3 region has 15 residues. The CDR3 is CASRDPGHRNTEAFF. DNA of the CDR3: TGTGCCAGCAGGGATCCGGGACATCGGAACACTGAAGCTTTCTTT.

Details on this clonotype: A read error is likely, as this CDR3 ends without the conserved phenylalanine or tryptophan. The chain couples TRBV11-2 to TRBJ2-5, with D maybe TRBD2 (5 bases). The CDR3 loop spans 15 amino acids. V dropped 1 base and J dropped 5 bases, with 14 bases sitting between them. The V gene's germline CDR1 is SGHAT and CDR2 FQNNGV. In DNA form, the CDR3 reads TGTGCCAGCAGCTTAGGAATAGCGAGGAAGGAGACCCAGTACTTA. Protein product: CASSLGIARKETQYL.

This clonotype was recorded many times. The chain carries TRBV7-2 and TRBJ2-1; D may be TRBD2 (6 bases). Germline assignment: CDR1 SGHTA and CDR2 FQGNSA. This CDR3 is built from 16 residues. V lost 4 bases and J lost 0, with 13 bases in between. The DNA for the CDR3 is TGTGCCAGCAGCTCGCTAGCGTACAACTCCTACAATGAGCAGTTCTTC. This sequence encodes CASSSLAYNSYNEQFF.

This clonotype appeared many times. The V and J genes are TRBV12-3 or TRBV12-4 and TRBJ2-1; TRBD2 might be the D (5 bases). The CDR3 runs to 13 residues. V was cut by 4 bases and J by 6 bases, with 10 bases left in between. The CDR3 protein is CASSWGETNEQFF. CDR3 nucleotides: TGTGCCAGCAGTTGGGGAGAAACCAATGAGCAGTTCTTC.

To note about this clonotype: A much larger clone is a single base away; this may be a read error. J is TRBJ2-1 and V is TRBV7-9; D gene unclear. CDR1 and CDR2 (germline): SEHNR, FQNEAQ (reference sequence). The CDR3 runs to 14 residues. The CDR3 DNA reads as TGTACCAGCAGCCGGATCCCACCATATAGTGAGCAGTTCTTC. Its protein product is CTSSRIPPYSEQFF.

Ten or more counts support this clonotype. This rearrangement joins TRBV28 to TRBJ2-3, with D perhaps assigned TRBD1 or TRBD2 (5 bases each). V was pared by 6 bases and J by 0 bases, with 13 bases between. Germline CDR1 reads MDHEN; CDR2 reads SYDVKM. The CDR3 is 15 residues long. The CDR3 region is CASSAGTVSTDTQYF. The DNA for the CDR3 is TGTGCCAGCAGCGCCGGGACGGTGAGCACAGATACGCAGTATTTT.

This clonotype was seen many times. This chain joins TRBV9 and TRBJ2-3; 7 bases match TRBD2. Looked up from germline, CDR1 is SGDLS and CDR2 is YYNGEE. This CDR3 region has 15 residues. Trimming removed 3 bases from V and 2 bases from J; junction bases left unmatched: 6. As DNA, the CDR3 is TGTGCCAGCAGCGCCACTAGCGCAGACACAGATACGCAGTATTTT. Translating it yields CASSATSADTDTQYF.

This clonotype has at least ten counts. The chain employs TRBV7-2 and TRBJ2-1; 7 bases agree with TRBD2. Germline V gene lookup returns CDR1 SGHTA and CDR2 FQGNSA. V lost 3 bases to trimming and J lost 4 bases; unmatched junction nucleotides: 6. CDR3 length equals 15 residues. CDR3 in DNA: TGTGCCAGCAGCTTCGCTAGCGGACTGTACAATGAGCAGTTCTTC. It is translated as CASSFASGLYNEQFF. Combining the CDR3 with reference TRBV7-2 and TRBJ2-1 gives the whole variable domain GAGVSQSPSNKVTEKGKDVELRCDPISGHTALYWYRQSLGQGLEFLIYFQGNSAPDKSGLPSDRFSAERTGGSVSTLTIQRTQQEDSAVYLCASSFASGLYNEQFFGPGTRLTVL.